The 30 T cell receptor beta chains below all came from one sample that was sequenced in a study of blood T cell repertoires in COVID-19. The repertoire was sequenced with immunoSEQ multiplex PCR; TCRdb's copy has only in-frame clones and lacks some. The repertoire has 200,000 to 300,000 clones, about 89% of them found once; the top ten carry around 10%. Source material: peripheral blood. The receptors shown here come from a man between 35 and 55 years old who had recovered from COVID-19.

V is TRBV13 and J is TRBJ2-4; TRBD1 agrees at 8 bases. The CDR3 totals 16 residues. V was clipped by 5 bases and J by 3 bases; unmatched bases: 9. Germline V lookup: CDR1 PRHDT, CDR2 FYEKMQ (reference sequence). DNA for the CDR3: TGTGCCAGCAGCCCCGGACAGGGCGTGGGCAAAAACATTCAGTACTTC. Translated, it gives CASSPGQGVGKNIQYF.

The chain links TRBV24-1 to TRBJ1-6; 7 bases line up with TRBD1. The CDR3 length is 13 residues. Germline loops: CDR1 KGHDR, CDR2 SFDVKD. Trimming took 7 bases from V and 10 from J; bases not matched to a gene: 6. CDR3 bases: TGTGCCACCAGCGAGACAGGGATCTCACCCCTCCACTTT. Translated, it gives CATSETGISPLHF.

The rearrangement joins TRBV9 to TRBJ2-5; 14 bases fit TRBD2. The germline gives CDR1 SGDLS, CDR2 YYNGEE. The CDR3 has 19 amino acids. Germline trimming cut 2 bases from V and 2 bases from J; bases unmatched to any gene: 11. In DNA form, the CDR3 reads TGTGCCAGCAGCGTGGGACTAGCGGGAGTCGGGTTAGAACAAGAGACCCAGTACTTC. Its translation is CASSVGLAGVGLEQETQYF.

This clone was seen only a few times. The chain is built from TRBV7-2 and TRBJ2-2, with 7 bases identical to TRBD2. With 1 base clipped from V and 5 bases from J, the junction kept 10 bases outside the gene matches. This CDR3 is 17 amino acids long. CDR1 SGHTA and CDR2 FQGNSA come from the germline V gene. The CDR3 DNA sequence: TGTGCCAGCAGCTTAGAGGGAGGGAGGGCAAGAACCGGGGAGCTGTTTTTT. Protein: CASSLEGGRARTGELFF.

This sequence joins TRBV2 and TRBJ2-1; 7 bases map to TRBD1. Germline V gene lookup returns CDR1 SNHLY and CDR2 FYNNEI. The ends lost 4 bases at V and 9 bases at J; junction bases unmatched: 12. This CDR3 is 15 amino acids long. CDR3 loop: CASSVGQLNAGEQFF. The CDR3 DNA follows: TGTGCCAGCAGTGTGGGACAGTTGAATGCGGGTGAGCAGTTCTTC.

The chain is built from TRBV25-1 and TRBJ2-1; D perhaps matches TRBD1 (5 bases). The germline gives CDR1 MGHDK, CDR2 SYGVNS. The V gene lost 2 bases and the J gene lost 4 bases, with 6 bases spanning the gap. This CDR3 is 13 amino acids long. CDR3 protein: CASSEQGYNEQFF. The CDR3 region has the DNA TGTGCCAGCAGTGAACAGGGTTACAATGAGCAGTTCTTC.

The chain couples TRBV2 to TRBJ2-5; 8 nucleotides agree with TRBD1. In germline, CDR1 is SNHLY, CDR2 FYNNEI. The CDR3 spans 16 residues. V trimming: 3 bases; J trimming: 5 bases; junction bases outside the gene matches: 11. CDR3: CASSDMWTGSSETQYF. Here the CDR3 DNA reads TGTGCCAGCAGTGATATGTGGACAGGGAGTTCGGAGACCCAGTACTTC.

The J gene is TRBJ1-1, the V gene TRBV9; D not certain. Germline CDR1 and CDR2: SGDLS and YYNGEE. The length of the CDR3 is 15 residues. The V gene lost 8 bases and the J gene lost 1 base, with 18 bases spanning the gap. CDR3 sequence reads: CASRGGVGGNTEAFF. As DNA, the CDR3 is TGTGCCAGTCGGGGTGGTGTAGGAGGGAACACTGAAGCTTTCTTT.

The gene calls are TRBV30 and TRBJ2-7; perhaps TRBD2 as D (6 bases). The CDR3 consists of 14 residues. Trimming took 1 base from V and 0 from J, leaving 10 bases between them. The V gene's germline CDR1 is GTSNPN and CDR2 SVGIG (reference sequence). The CDR3 DNA is TGTGCCTGGAGTGGAGCGGGCCGCTCCTACGAGCAGTACTTC. The encoded protein is CAWSGAGRSYEQYF.

V is TRBV10-1 and J is TRBJ2-7, with a weak D call TRBD1 (6 bases). CDR1 and CDR2 (germline): WNHNN, SYGVQD (reference sequence). V lost 4 bases, J lost 4 bases, and 17 bases lay in between. This CDR3 is built from 15 residues. CDR3: CASSVEQGWVYEQYF. The CDR3 DNA sequence: TGCGCCAGCAGTGTAGAACAGGGTTGGGTTTACGAGCAGTACTTC.

The chain couples TRBV3-1 (or the pseudogene TRBV3-2) to TRBJ2-1; a weak D match, TRBD2 (5 bases). The CDR3 contains 11 residues. Germline loops: CDR1 LGHDT, CDR2 YNNKEL (reference sequence). Trimming shortened V by 2 bases and J by 10 bases, and 6 bases separated the two germline ends. CDR3 loop: CASSQIAEQFF. CDR3 coding DNA: TGTGCCAGCAGCCAAATAGCGGAGCAGTTCTTC.

V and J are TRBV2 and TRBJ2-5; no clear D. The CDR3 runs to 13 residues. Germline values: CDR1 SNHLY, CDR2 FYNNEI. Trimming stripped 3 bases from V and 1 base from J, with 6 bases between. This CDR3 reads CASSEVSQETQYF. The DNA of the CDR3 is TGTGCCAGCAGTGAGGTCAGCCAAGAGACCCAGTACTTC.

CDR3 coding DNA: TGTGCCAGCAGCTCCAGGCGTAGCGGCATTCAGTACTTC. Translating it yields CASSSRRSGIQYF. This chain joins TRBV7-6 and TRBJ2-4; D possibly corresponds to TRBD2 (6 bases). V shed 4 bases and J shed 9 bases, with 13 bases lying between them. The length of the CDR3 is 13 residues. Germline assignment: CDR1 SGHVS and CDR2 FNYEAQ.

This chain links TRBV19 with TRBJ2-5, with TRBD1 identical over 7 bases. Per germline, CDR1 LNHDA and CDR2 SQIVND (reference sequence). The length of the CDR3 is 15 residues. Trimming removed 5 bases from V and 2 bases from J; junction bases left unmatched: 8. The CDR3: CASSPMTGRQETQYF. CDR3 DNA sequence: TGTGCCAGTAGTCCTATGACAGGGCGACAAGAGACCCAGTACTTC. Using reference TRBV19 and TRBJ2-5 for the parts outside the CDR3, the full variable domain is DGGITQSPKYLFRKEGQNVTLSCEQNLNHDAMYWYRQDPGQGLRLIYYSQIVNDFQKGDIAEGYSVSREKKESFPLTVTSAQKNPTAFYLCASSPMTGRQETQYFGPGTRLLVL.

The gene calls are TRBV28 and TRBJ1-1; tentative D call: TRBD1 (5 bases). In germline, CDR1 is MDHEN, CDR2 SYDVKM. Trimming left V 8 bases short and J 2 bases short, with 12 bases between. The CDR3 covers 13 residues. The CDR3 here is CASHKGLNTEAFF. CDR3 DNA sequence: TGTGCCAGCCATAAGGGACTAAACACTGAAGCTTTCTTT.

This clone has a handful of counts. This chain uses TRBV12-3 or TRBV12-4 with TRBJ1-1; 7 bases match TRBD1. The trim removed 5 bases at V and 3 bases at J, leaving 3 bases unmatched. This CDR3 is 13 amino acids long. DNA for the CDR3: TGTGCCAGCAGTCAGGGACAGCACACTGAAGCTTTCTTT. This encodes CASSQGQHTEAFF.

The chain employs TRBV18 and TRBJ2-5; TRBD1 might be the D (5 bases). The CDR3 runs to 14 residues. Germline CDR1 is KGHSH and CDR2 is LQKENI. Trimming left V 0 bases short and J 3 bases short, with 8 bases between. The chain's CDR3 is CASSPPSREETQYF. In DNA form, the CDR3 reads TGTGCCAGCTCACCACCGTCCAGGGAAGAGACCCAGTACTTC.

The chain couples TRBV18 to TRBJ2-7, with TRBD1 matching 9 bases. CDR1 is KGHSH and CDR2 is LQKENI in the germline V gene. V lost 3 bases, J lost 5 bases, and 8 bases stayed unmatched. The CDR3 has 15 residues. CDR3 sequence: CASSPTRTGVHEQYF. In DNA, the CDR3 is TGTGCCAGCTCACCGACCCGGACAGGGGTCCACGAGCAGTACTTC.

The rearrangement joins TRBV10-2 to TRBJ2-7; unclear D gene. The V gene lost 2 bases and the J gene lost 2 bases, with 4 bases spanning the gap. CDR3 length: 12 amino acids. Germline CDR1 WSHSY, CDR2 SAAADI. CDR3 residues: CASSEGAYEQYF. The DNA of the CDR3 is TGCGCCAGCAGTGAGGGAGCCTACGAGCAGTACTTC.

The chain joins TRBV7-9 to TRBJ2-1; the match to TRBD1 covers 9 bases. CDR3 length: 16 amino acids. Trimming cost V 1 base and J 2 bases; bases outside gene matches: 3. In germline, CDR1 is SEHNR, CDR2 FQNEAQ (reference sequence). CDR3 coding DNA: TGTGCCAGCAGCTTAGAAGGGACAGGGCCCTACAATGAGCAGTTCTTC. Translating it yields CASSLEGTGPYNEQFF. Full variable domain (outside the CDR3, taken from reference TRBV7-9 and TRBJ2-1): DTGVSQNPRHKITKRGQNVTFRCDPISEHNRLYWYRQTLGQGPEFLTYFQNEAQLEKSRLLSDRFSAERPKGSFSTLEIQRTEQGDSAMYLCASSLEGTGPYNEQFFGPGTRLTVL.

This chain joins TRBV5-1 and TRBJ2-3, with 8 bases that match TRBD2. The V segment lost 4 bases and the J segment 3 bases; nucleotides outside the gene matches: 10. CDR1 is SGHRS and CDR2 is YFSETQ in the germline V gene. The CDR3 contains 16 residues. Here the CDR3 reads CASSLGLAARTDTQYF. In DNA form, the CDR3 reads TGCGCCAGCAGCCTAGGACTAGCTGCTCGGACAGATACGCAGTATTTT.

The DNA of the CDR3 is TGTGCCAGCAGTTACCTCCACAGGACGGGGGACGAGCAGTACTTC. Its translation is CASSYLHRTGDEQYF. V usage is TRBV6-2 or TRBV6-3 and J usage is TRBJ2-7; TRBD2 might be the D (6 bases). V shed 2 bases and J shed 5 bases, with 16 bases lying between them. Germline CDR1 and CDR2: MNHEY and SVGEGT. CDR3 length: 15 amino acids.

This clone appeared a few times. The chain carries TRBV7-2 and TRBJ2-5; D is undetermined. Trimming left V 5 bases short and J 3 bases short, with 10 bases between. The CDR3 runs 13 residues. Germline V gives CDR1 SGHTA, CDR2 FQGNSA. The CDR3 here is CASSIGLKETQYF. DNA for the CDR3: TGTGCCAGCAGCATAGGGCTCAAAGAGACCCAGTACTTC.

The chain has TRBV10-1 and TRBJ1-2; TRBD1 agrees at 8 bases. The CDR3 is 14 residues long. The V segment lost 4 bases and the J segment 8 bases; nucleotides outside the gene matches: 9. Germline loops: CDR1 WNHNN, CDR2 SYGVQD (reference sequence). The CDR3 loop is CASSANQQGGGYTF. The CDR3 DNA reads as TGCGCCAGCAGTGCGAATCAACAGGGGGGGGGCTACACCTTC.

This sequence joins TRBV27 and TRBJ2-1; D gene uncertain. The CDR3 has 13 residues. The V gene lost 4 bases and the J gene lost 4 bases, with 8 bases spanning the gap. Germline V CDR1 and CDR2: MNHEY, SMNVEV (reference sequence). CDR3 DNA: TGTGCCAGCAGTTGGAGTCTTTACAATGAGCAGTTCTTC. This sequence encodes CASSWSLYNEQFF.

This sequence joins TRBV19 and TRBJ1-2; a possible D gene is TRBD1 (6 bases). Germline loops: CDR1 LNHDA, CDR2 SQIVND (reference sequence). Trimming pared 9 bases from V and 2 bases from J, leaving 16 bases between. The CDR3 is 14 amino acids. The DNA of the CDR3 is TGTGCCAGCCTAAGCCTGACAGGAAACTATGGCTACACCTTC. Translation: CASLSLTGNYGYTF.

The genes are TRBV7-9 and TRBJ2-1; no clear D. CDR1 and CDR2 from the germline V gene are SEHNR and FQNEAQ (reference sequence). CDR3 size: 15 residues. The V and J ends lost 5 bases and 2 bases respectively, with 13 bases between them. In DNA, the CDR3 is TGTGCCAGCAGCGGTCTAGAGTCAACCTACAATGAGCAGTTCTTC. This translates into CASSGLESTYNEQFF.

This chain uses TRBV5-1 with TRBJ2-1, with TRBD2 as a possible D gene (5 bases). Per germline, CDR1 SGHRS and CDR2 YFSETQ. Trimming took off 3 bases at V and 6 bases at J, with 10 bases between the two ends. This CDR3 is 13 amino acids long. The chain's CDR3 is CASSWTSGNEQFF. Written as DNA, the CDR3 is TGCGCCAGCAGCTGGACTTCCGGCAATGAGCAGTTCTTC.

This rearrangement joins TRBV29-1 to TRBJ1-5; D ambiguous. The CDR3 covers 13 residues. Trimming left V 4 bases short and J 0 bases short, with 7 bases between. The germline V gene encodes CDR1 SQVTM and CDR2 ANQGSEA. In nucleotides, the CDR3 is TGCAGCGTTGGGCACAATAGCAATCAGCCCCAGCATTTT. Translating it yields CSVGHNSNQPQHF.

The chain employs TRBV19 and TRBJ1-2, with 10 bases aligning to TRBD1. The junction had 11 bases not matched to a gene; V was cut back by 6 bases and J by 4 bases. This CDR3 region has 16 residues. Germline V gives CDR1 LNHDA, CDR2 SQIVND (reference sequence). The CDR3 region is CASRTRDRGRSYGYTF. The CDR3, as DNA: TGTGCCAGTAGGACCCGGGACAGGGGACGGAGCTATGGCTACACCTTC.